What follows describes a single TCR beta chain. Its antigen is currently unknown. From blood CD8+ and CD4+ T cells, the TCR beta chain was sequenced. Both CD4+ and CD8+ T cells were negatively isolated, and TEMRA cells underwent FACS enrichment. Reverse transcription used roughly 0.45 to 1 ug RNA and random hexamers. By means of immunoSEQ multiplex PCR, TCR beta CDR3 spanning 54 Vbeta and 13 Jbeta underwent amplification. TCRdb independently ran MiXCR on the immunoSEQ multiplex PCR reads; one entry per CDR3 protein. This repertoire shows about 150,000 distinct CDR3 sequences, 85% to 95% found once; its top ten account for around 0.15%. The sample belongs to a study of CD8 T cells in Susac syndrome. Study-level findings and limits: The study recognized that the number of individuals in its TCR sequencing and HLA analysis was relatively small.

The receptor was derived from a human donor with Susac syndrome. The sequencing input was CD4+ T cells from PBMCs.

Written as DNA, the CDR3 is TGTGCCAGCTATCAGGCGACAGGCACAGATACGCAGTATTTT. This translates into CASYQATGTDTQYF. The chain combines TRBV12-3 or TRBV12-4 with TRBJ2-3, with D possibly matching TRBD1 (5 bases). The V and J ends lost 8 bases and 1 base respectively, with 13 bases between them. CDR3 length equals 14 residues.